A single sample gave rise to the 13 T cell receptor beta chains below, sequenced in a study of identifying expanded T cells in peripheral blood. Clones were read by immunoSEQ multiplex PCR, and TCRdb kept only the in-frame ones, dropping some. The table includes roughly 130,000 clones, around 88% detected once. Material for sequencing was blood. The receptors stem from a person between 18 and 70 years old in good health.

Only one count was recorded for this clone. V is TRBV14 and J is TRBJ2-3, with a possible D match to TRBD1 (5 bases). The V gene's germline CDR1 is SGHDN and CDR2 FVKESK. The CDR3 has 14 amino acids. The V and J ends lost 3 bases and 1 base respectively, with 8 bases between them. As DNA, the CDR3 is TGTGCCAGCAGCCAGGGGCGCGGCACAGATACGCAGTATTTT. This sequence encodes CASSQGRGTDTQYF. The variable domain in full, with the rest retrieved from reference TRBV14 and TRBJ2-3, is EAGVTQFPSHSVIEKGQTVTLRCDPISGHDNLYWYRRVMGKEIKFLLHFVKESKQDESGMPNNRFLAERTGGTYSTLKVQPAELEDSGVYFCASSQGRGTDTQYFGPGTRLTVL.

The chain combines TRBV9 with TRBJ2-3; a possible D gene is TRBD2 (6 bases). In germline, CDR1 is SGDLS, CDR2 YYNGEE. This CDR3 contains 15 residues. Trimming removed 0 bases at V and 6 bases at J, with 14 bases between. DNA of the CDR3: TGTGCCAGCAGCGTAGGGGGGGTAGGTCGGGATACGCAGTATTTT. Residues: CASSVGGVGRDTQYF.

The chain links TRBV19 to TRBJ2-2; D possibly corresponds to TRBD1 (5 bases). Germline V gives CDR1 LNHDA, CDR2 SQIVND (reference sequence). The CDR3 spans 15 residues. Trimming removed 1 base from V and 4 bases from J, with 10 bases in between. CDR3 sequence reads: CASSIGQGPTGELFF. The CDR3, as DNA: TGTGCCAGTAGTATAGGTCAGGGCCCCACCGGGGAGCTGTTTTTT. The full variable domain, rest sourced from reference TRBV19 and TRBJ2-2, is DGGITQSPKYLFRKEGQNVTLSCEQNLNHDAMYWYRQDPGQGLRLIYYSQIVNDFQKGDIAEGYSVSREKKESFPLTVTSAQKNPTAFYLCASSIGQGPTGELFFGEGSRLTVL.

The chain uses TRBV13 and TRBJ2-2; TRBD1 matches 7 bases. V trimming: 3 bases; J trimming: 3 bases; junction bases outside the gene matches: 4. The CDR3 covers 15 residues. The germline CDR1 and CDR2 sequences are PRHDT and FYEKMQ (reference sequence). As DNA, the CDR3 is TGTGCCAGCAGCTTCAGGGGGATCGACACCGGGGAGCTGTTTTTT. This translates into CASSFRGIDTGELFF.

V is TRBV10-3 and J is TRBJ1-4; tentative D call: TRBD1 (5 bases). CDR3 length: 13 amino acids. Germline values: CDR1 ENHRY, CDR2 SYGVKD. The V end lost 3 bases, the J end lost 8 bases, and 10 bases lay between the germline ends. In DNA form, the CDR3 reads TGTGCCATCAGTGAAACGGCAGGGGAAAAACTGTTTTTT. As protein: CAISETAGEKLFF.

CDR3 sequence: CASSLSYSLPSYEQYF. CDR3 nucleotides: TGTGCCAGCAGCTTGAGTTATAGCCTCCCCTCCTACGAGCAGTACTTC. The chain uses TRBV5-6 and TRBJ2-7; D remains unclear. This CDR3 comprises 16 residues. CDR1 and CDR2 from the germline V gene are SGHDT and YYEEEE. Trimming took 1 base from V and 0 from J, leaving 14 bases between them. Filled out from reference TRBV5-6 and TRBJ2-7, the complete variable domain reads DAGVTQSPTHLIKTRGQQVTLRCSPKSGHDTVSWYQQALGQGPQFIFQYYEEEERQRGNFPDRFSGHQFPNYSSELNVNALLLGDSALYLCASSLSYSLPSYEQYFGPGTRLTVT.

The chain has TRBV29-1 and TRBJ2-2; 7 nucleotides line up with TRBD1. This CDR3 region has 14 residues. Germline loops: CDR1 SQVTM, CDR2 ANQGSEA. V trimming: 6 bases; J trimming: 2 bases; junction bases outside the gene matches: 6. Written as DNA, the CDR3 is TGCAGCGTCCCCGGGACAGACAACACCGGGGAGCTGTTTTTT. Encoded protein: CSVPGTDNTGELFF.

V and J are TRBV5-4 and TRBJ1-1; weak D call: TRBD1 (5 bases). The CDR3 extends over 14 amino acids. The V end lost 2 bases, the J end lost 5 bases, and 13 bases lay between the germline ends. Looked up from germline, CDR1 is SGHNT and CDR2 is YYREEE (reference sequence). CDR3 in DNA: TGTGCCAGCAGCTTAGGGGCAGGGTGGACTGAAGCTTTCTTT. It yields the protein CASSLGAGWTEAFF.

The chain employs TRBV28 and TRBJ1-4; D unclear. This CDR3 region has 17 residues. V lost 2 bases, J lost 1 base, and 14 bases lay in between. Germline-derived CDR1 and CDR2 are MDHEN and SYDVKM. CDR3 protein: CASSLTGRSGTNEKLFF. The CDR3 nucleotides are TGTGCCAGCAGTTTAACGGGCAGGTCTGGAACTAATGAAAAACTGTTTTTT.

This chain joins TRBV28 and TRBJ1-2; D is ambiguous. CDR1 is MDHEN, CDR2 SYDVKM, per germline. V was cut by 4 bases and J by 0 bases, with 9 bases left in between. The CDR3 totals 14 residues. CDR3 region: CASSSAPPNYGYTF. The CDR3 DNA is TGTGCCAGCAGTTCAGCTCCCCCTAACTATGGCTACACCTTC.

This clone was counted a single time. The V call is TRBV7-6, the J call TRBJ1-6, with D possibly matching TRBD1 (6 bases). The CDR3 is 16 amino acids. The V and J ends lost 5 bases and 9 bases respectively, with 20 bases between them. Germline CDR1 SGHVS, CDR2 FNYEAQ. CDR3: CASSPTQQGYGSPLHF. CDR3 sequence (DNA): TGTGCCAGCAGCCCTACCCAACAGGGTTACGGTTCACCCCTCCACTTT.

V gene TRBV6-5 combines with J gene TRBJ1-1; D is perhaps TRBD1 (5 bases). V lost 6 bases to trimming and J lost 1 base, with 9 bases between them. CDR1 MNHEY and CDR2 SVGAGI come from the germline V gene. This CDR3 has 13 residues. CDR3 loop: CASRMTENTEAFF. The CDR3 DNA follows: TGTGCCAGCAGGATGACAGAGAACACTGAAGCTTTCTTT.

The rearrangement uses TRBV30 and TRBJ2-3, with D possibly being TRBD2 (5 bases). The CDR3 totals 12 residues. V was cut by 8 bases and J by 2 bases, with 11 bases left in between. CDR1 GTSNPN and CDR2 SVGIG come from the germline V gene (reference sequence). CDR3 in amino acids: CARSGITDTQYF. CDR3 sequence (DNA): TGTGCCAGGTCGGGGATCACAGATACGCAGTATTTT.